This TCR beta chain derives from a study of T cell repertoires in cytomegalovirus infection. Study summary: Researchers turned to recently identified HLA-C-restricted CMV epitopes as well as well-studied HLA-B-restricted ones.

As to this clonotype: Its antigen is still unknown.

Looked up from germline, CDR1 is MNHNS and CDR2 is SASEGT. V was clipped by 4 bases and J by 9 bases, with 21 bases between them. The CDR3 is 15 residues long. General study findings and limits: CMV-specific HLA-C-restricted TCR beta clonotypes dominated the ex vivo response.

Each CDR3 protein gets one entry after TCRdb re-called the reads with MiXCR. The sample consists of a few hundred thousand distinct CDR3 sequences, about 42% of them appearing once. The clonotype was recovered from a human donor in good health (CMV status not recorded). Some clones in this sample may be carry-over from other donors' samples. The sequences come from cultured PBMCs, collected from culture after CMV antigen stimulation. The chain is built from TRBV6-1 and TRBJ2-5, with D possibly matching TRBD2 (6 bases). The CDR3 sequence: CASSGLYGGPGAQYF. The CDR3 DNA sequence: TGTGCCAGCAGTGGCCTATACGGGGGACCGGGGGCCCAGTACTTC.